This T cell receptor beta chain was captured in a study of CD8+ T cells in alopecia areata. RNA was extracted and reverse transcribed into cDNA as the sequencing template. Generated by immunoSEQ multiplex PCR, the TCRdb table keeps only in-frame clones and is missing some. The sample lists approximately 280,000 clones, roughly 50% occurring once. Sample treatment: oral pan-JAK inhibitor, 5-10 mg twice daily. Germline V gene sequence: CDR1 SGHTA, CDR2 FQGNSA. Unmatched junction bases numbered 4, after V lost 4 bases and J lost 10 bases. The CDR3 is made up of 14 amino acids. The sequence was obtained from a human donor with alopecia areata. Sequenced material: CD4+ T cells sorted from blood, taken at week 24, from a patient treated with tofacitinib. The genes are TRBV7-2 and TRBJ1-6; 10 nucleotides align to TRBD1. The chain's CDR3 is CASSYGTGVSPLHF. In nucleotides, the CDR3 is TGTGCCAGCAGCTACGGGACAGGGGTGTCACCCCTCCACTTT.